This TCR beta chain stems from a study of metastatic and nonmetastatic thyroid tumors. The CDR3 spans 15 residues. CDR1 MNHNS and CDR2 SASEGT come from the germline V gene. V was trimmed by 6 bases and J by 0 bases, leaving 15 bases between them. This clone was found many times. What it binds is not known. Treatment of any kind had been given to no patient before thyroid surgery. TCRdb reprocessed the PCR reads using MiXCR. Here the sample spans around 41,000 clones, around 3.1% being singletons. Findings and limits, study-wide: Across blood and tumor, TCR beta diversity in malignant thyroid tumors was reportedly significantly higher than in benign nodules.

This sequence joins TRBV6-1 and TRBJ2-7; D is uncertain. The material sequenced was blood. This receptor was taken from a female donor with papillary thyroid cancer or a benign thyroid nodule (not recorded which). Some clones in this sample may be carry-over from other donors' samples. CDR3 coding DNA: TGTGCCAGCAGCCGCGGTACTGTGAGCTCCTACGAGCAGTACTTC. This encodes CASSRGTVSSYEQYF.